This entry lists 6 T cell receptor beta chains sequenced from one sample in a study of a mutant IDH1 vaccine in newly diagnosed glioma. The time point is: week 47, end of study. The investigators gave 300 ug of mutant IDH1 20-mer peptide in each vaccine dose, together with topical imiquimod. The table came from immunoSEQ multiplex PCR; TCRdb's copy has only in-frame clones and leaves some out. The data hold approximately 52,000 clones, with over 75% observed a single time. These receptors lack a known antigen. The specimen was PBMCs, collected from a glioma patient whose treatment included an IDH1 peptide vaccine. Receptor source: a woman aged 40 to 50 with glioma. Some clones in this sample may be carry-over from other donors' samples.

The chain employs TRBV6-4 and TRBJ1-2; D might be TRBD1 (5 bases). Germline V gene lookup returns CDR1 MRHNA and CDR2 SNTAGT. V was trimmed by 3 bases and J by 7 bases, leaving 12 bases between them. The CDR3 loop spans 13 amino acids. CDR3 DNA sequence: TGTGCCAGCAGTGAGGGGGGGATCGGTGGCTACACCTTC. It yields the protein CASSEGGIGGYTF.

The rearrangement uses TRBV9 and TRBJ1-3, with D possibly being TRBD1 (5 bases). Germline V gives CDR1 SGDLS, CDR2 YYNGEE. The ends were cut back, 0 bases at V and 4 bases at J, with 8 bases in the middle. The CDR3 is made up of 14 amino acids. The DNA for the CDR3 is TGTGCCAGCAGCGTAGATAGGGACGGAAACACCATATATTTT. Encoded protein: CASSVDRDGNTIYF.

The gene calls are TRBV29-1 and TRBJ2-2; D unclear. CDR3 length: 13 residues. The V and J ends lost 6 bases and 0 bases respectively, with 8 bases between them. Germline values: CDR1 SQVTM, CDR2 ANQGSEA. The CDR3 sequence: CSVVEANTGELFF. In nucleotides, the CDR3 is TGCAGCGTCGTAGAGGCGAACACCGGGGAGCTGTTTTTT.

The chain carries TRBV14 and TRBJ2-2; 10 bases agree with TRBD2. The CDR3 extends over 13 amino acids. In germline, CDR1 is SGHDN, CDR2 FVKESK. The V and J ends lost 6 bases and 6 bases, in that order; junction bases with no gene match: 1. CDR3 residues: CASRLAGSGELFF. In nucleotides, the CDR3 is TGTGCCAGCAGACTAGCGGGGTCCGGGGAGCTGTTTTTT.

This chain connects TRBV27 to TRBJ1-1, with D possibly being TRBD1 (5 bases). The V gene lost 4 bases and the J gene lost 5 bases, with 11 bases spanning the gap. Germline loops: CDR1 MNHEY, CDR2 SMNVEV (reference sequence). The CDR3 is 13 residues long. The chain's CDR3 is CASSSRARTEAFF. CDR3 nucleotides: TGTGCCAGCAGTTCCAGGGCAAGGACTGAAGCTTTCTTT.

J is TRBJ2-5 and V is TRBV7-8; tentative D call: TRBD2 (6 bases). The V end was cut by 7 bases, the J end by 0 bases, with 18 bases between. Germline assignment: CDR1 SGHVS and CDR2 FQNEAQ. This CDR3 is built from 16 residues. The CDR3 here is CASTSGGVPYQETQYF. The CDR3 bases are TGTGCCAGCACCTCCGGAGGGGTCCCGTACCAAGAGACCCAGTACTTC.